This T cell receptor beta chain is drawn from a study of PD-1 blockade in classical Hodgkin lymphoma. Study-wide results and limits: Complete responders had baseline diversity similar to newly diagnosed patients.

The repertoire was sequenced with immunoSEQ multiplex PCR; TCRdb's copy has only in-frame clones and lacks some. The data hold 100,000 or so clones, with roughly nine tenths observed a single time. Time point indicated: cycle 4 day 1 (C4D1), after about 6 weeks of nivolumab. The patients all showed relapse after autologous stem cell transplantation, while their brentuximab vedotin exposure varied. Concerning this clone itself: What it binds is not known.

The origin of this receptor is a human donor with classical Hodgkin lymphoma. Source: peripheral blood mononuclear cells (PBMCs), taken before the fourth cycle of nivolumab.

CDR3 sequence (DNA): TGCAGCGTTGGGGGTGTTAGCTCTGGGGCCAACGTCCTGACTTTC. It encodes CSVGGVSSGANVLTF. The chain links TRBV29-1 to TRBJ2-6; no clear D gene. The length of the CDR3 is 15 residues. Germline CDR1 and CDR2: SQVTM and ANQGSEA. Trimming shortened V by 4 bases and J by 0 bases, and 10 bases separated the two germline ends.